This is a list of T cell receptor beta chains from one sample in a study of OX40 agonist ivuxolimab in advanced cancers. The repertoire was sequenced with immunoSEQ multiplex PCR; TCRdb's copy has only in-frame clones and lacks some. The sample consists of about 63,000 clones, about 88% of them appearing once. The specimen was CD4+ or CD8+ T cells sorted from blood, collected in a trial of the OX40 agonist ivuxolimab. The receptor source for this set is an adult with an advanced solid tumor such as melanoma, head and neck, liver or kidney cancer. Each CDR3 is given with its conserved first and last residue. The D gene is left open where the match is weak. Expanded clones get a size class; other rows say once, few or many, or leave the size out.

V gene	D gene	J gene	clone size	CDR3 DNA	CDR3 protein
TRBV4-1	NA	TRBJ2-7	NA	TGCGCCAGCAGCCCAAATCCCACCTACGAGCAGTACTTC	CASSPNPTYEQYF
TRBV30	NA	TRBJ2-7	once	TGTGCCTGGAGTGCCCCCACAGGGTCGGGGGAGCAGTACTTC	CAWSAPTGSGEQYF
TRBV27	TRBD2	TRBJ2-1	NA	TGTGCCAGCCGTTGGGGTAGCGGGGGGGGTGAGCAGTTCTTC	CASRWGSGGGEQFF
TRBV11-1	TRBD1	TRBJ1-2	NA	TGTGCCAGCAGCTTACGAGACAGGGAAGATTATGGCTACACCTTC	CASSLRDREDYGYTF
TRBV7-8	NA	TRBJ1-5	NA	TGTGCCAGCAGCCTTGGACCCGGCGGTCAGCCCCAGCATTTT	CASSLGPGGQPQHF
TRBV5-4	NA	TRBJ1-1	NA	TGTGCCAGCAGCTCACTGACGGGGAACACTGAAGCTTTCTTT	CASSSLTGNTEAFF
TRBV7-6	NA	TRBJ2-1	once	TGTGCCAGCAGCCTCGGGTTCCTAGCCGAAGCCTTCTTC	CASSLGFLAEAFF
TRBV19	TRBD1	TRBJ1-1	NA	TGTGCCAGTAGTATAGCCGGGACAGGGGCTGAAGCTTTCTTT	CASSIAGTGAEAFF
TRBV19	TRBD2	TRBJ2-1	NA	TGTGCCAGCTCCCCCTGGGGCGGGGGGGCGGGTCTAGAGCAGTTCTTC	CASSPWGGGAGLEQFF
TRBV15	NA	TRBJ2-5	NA	TGTGCCACCAGCAGAGATAGTTGGAGGGAGACCCAGTACTTC	CATSRDSWRETQYF
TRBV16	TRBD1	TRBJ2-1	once	TGTGCCAGCAGCCGAGGGAGTACAGGGGGAGAGCAGTTCTTC	CASSRGSTGGEQFF
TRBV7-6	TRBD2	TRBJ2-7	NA	TGTGCCAGCAGCTTGGGGGGAGGGGCCGAGCAGTACTTC	CASSLGGGAEQYF